Presented here are 21 T cell receptor beta chains from one specimen sequenced in a study of blood T cell repertoires in COVID-19. Repertoires were generated with immunoSEQ multiplex PCR, while TCRdb's copy carries only in-frame clones and drops some. The sample has some 370,000 clones; around 87% are singletons. Material: peripheral blood. The receptor set was obtained from a man younger than 35 with active or convalescent COVID-19.

The rearrangement joins TRBV4-2 to TRBJ2-7, with a weak D call TRBD2 (6 bases). Trimming took off 0 bases at V and 4 bases at J, with 7 bases between the two ends. The CDR3 covers 13 residues. Per germline, CDR1 LGHNA and CDR2 YNFKEQ. The CDR3 DNA reads as TGTGCCAGCAGCCAAGAGGGGAGGTACGAGCAGTACTTC. Translated: CASSQEGRYEQYF.

The rearrangement uses TRBV7-2 and TRBJ1-2, with 8 bases that match TRBD1. Germline lookup yields CDR1 SGHTA and CDR2 FQGNSA. J lost 4 bases, V lost 8 bases, and 3 bases had no gene match. The CDR3 runs 12 residues. CDR3 in DNA: TGTGCCAGCCAGGGGGCGGCCTATGGCTACACCTTC. Its protein is CASQGAAYGYTF.

The V gene is TRBV30, the J gene TRBJ1-1; D is unresolved. CDR1 and CDR2 from the germline V gene are GTSNPN and SVGIG (reference sequence). The CDR3 has 12 residues. Trimming pared 0 bases from V and 10 bases from J, leaving 12 bases between. The CDR3 nucleotides are TGTGCCTGGAGTGTACGAACTAGTGGAGCTTTCTTT. This gives the protein CAWSVRTSGAFF.

J is TRBJ1-4 and V is TRBV7-9; D ambiguous. The CDR3 loop spans 15 amino acids. Trimming removed 5 bases from V and 1 base from J, with 11 bases in between. The germline gives CDR1 SEHNR, CDR2 FQNEAQ (reference sequence). This CDR3 reads CASSSYSQTNEKLFF. Written as DNA, the CDR3 is TGTGCCAGCAGCAGCTATAGTCAAACTAATGAAAAACTGTTTTTT.

The chain carries TRBV27 and TRBJ2-3; tentative D call: TRBD2 (6 bases). CDR1 is MNHEY and CDR2 is SMNVEV in the germline V gene (reference sequence). This CDR3 has 13 amino acids. Trimming left V 5 bases short and J 14 bases short, with 20 bases between. CDR3 coding DNA: TGTGCCAGCAGTCTCACAATCCGGGAGCCCCGGTATTTT. It encodes CASSLTIREPRYF.

V usage is TRBV29-1 and J usage is TRBJ1-2; 7 bases agree with TRBD1. CDR3 length equals 12 residues. Germline trimming cut 3 bases from V and 6 bases from J; bases unmatched to any gene: 4. Germline CDR1 is SQVTM and CDR2 is ANQGSEA. The CDR3 DNA sequence: TGCAGCGTTGATGAGGGGGCCCATGGCTACACCTTC. Its protein is CSVDEGAHGYTF.

Only a few counts were recorded for this clone. Other DNA variants within this sample encode the same CDR3. The chain combines TRBV6-5 with TRBJ2-5; TRBD1 matches at 10 bases. J was trimmed by 5 bases and V by 6 bases; bases with no gene match: 3. This CDR3 contains 13 residues. Germline-derived CDR1 and CDR2 are MNHEY and SVGAGI. CDR3: CASSRDRGETQYF. CDR3 coding DNA: TGTGCCAGCAGCCGGGACAGGGGTGAGACCCAGTACTTC.

The chain couples TRBV6-5 to TRBJ1-4; 9 nucleotides line up with TRBD1. The germline gives CDR1 MNHEY, CDR2 SVGAGI. There are 15 residues in the CDR3. The ends lost 6 bases at V and 3 bases at J; junction bases unmatched: 5. The CDR3: CASRQWDRANEKLFF. The DNA of the CDR3 is TGTGCCAGCAGACAGTGGGACAGGGCTAATGAAAAACTGTTTTTT.

This clone was detected once. The chain employs TRBV6-2 or TRBV6-3 and TRBJ1-5, with 9 bases matching TRBD1. CDR1 and CDR2 (germline): MNHEY, SVGEGT. The CDR3 contains 16 residues. V lost 1 base to trimming and J lost 2 bases; unmatched junction nucleotides: 3. The DNA for the CDR3 is TGTGCCAGCAGTTACTATGGGACAGGGCGCAATCAGCCCCAGCATTTT. Translated, it gives CASSYYGTGRNQPQHF.

The chain uses TRBV7-9 and TRBJ1-2; D possibly corresponds to TRBD1 (6 bases). From germline, CDR1 is SEHNR and CDR2 FQNEAQ (reference sequence). Trimming took 5 bases from V and 4 from J, leaving 11 bases between them. This CDR3 has 13 residues. The CDR3, as DNA: TGTGCCAGCAGCCCCGGACAGCTCTATGGCTACACCTTC. This encodes CASSPGQLYGYTF.

V and J are TRBV5-5 and TRBJ2-7; 9 bases are a match to TRBD1. V lost 6 bases to trimming and J lost 3 bases; unmatched junction nucleotides: 4. Looked up from germline, CDR1 is SGHKS and CDR2 is YYEKEE (reference sequence). The CDR3 is 13 residues long. CDR3 DNA sequence: TGTGCCAGCACCAGGGACAGGGACTACGAGCAGTACTTC. This sequence encodes CASTRDRDYEQYF.

V and J are TRBV7-2 and TRBJ2-2; 11 positions match TRBD1. Trimming at V came to 5 bases and at J to 6 bases, leaving 11 bases not matched to a gene. Per germline, CDR1 SGHTA and CDR2 FQGNSA. The CDR3 is 17 residues long. The CDR3 spells CASSHLRGQGVPGELFF. The CDR3 DNA reads TGTGCCAGCAGCCACCTTCGGGGACAGGGGGTCCCCGGGGAGCTGTTTTTT. The whole variable domain, filled in from reference TRBV7-2 and TRBJ2-2, reads GAGVSQSPSNKVTEKGKDVELRCDPISGHTALYWYRQSLGQGLEFLIYFQGNSAPDKSGLPSDRFSAERTGGSVSTLTIQRTQQEDSAVYLCASSHLRGQGVPGELFFGEGSRLTVL.

The chain carries TRBV2 and TRBJ1-4, with 9 bases that match TRBD1. V shed 2 bases, J shed 7 bases, and the junction held 5 bases outside the gene matches. This CDR3 is 15 amino acids long. Germline V gene sequence: CDR1 SNHLY, CDR2 FYNNEI. The CDR3 loop reads CASSERGTGIEKLFF. In DNA form, the CDR3 reads TGTGCCAGCAGTGAAAGGGGGACAGGGATTGAAAAACTGTTTTTT.

V gene TRBV25-1 combines with J gene TRBJ2-7, with 11 bases lining up with TRBD1. CDR1 is MGHDK, CDR2 SYGVNS, per germline. This CDR3 is built from 13 residues. V lost 4 bases, J lost 9 bases, and 5 bases stayed unmatched. The CDR3 spells CASSVGQGARQYF. The DNA for the CDR3 is TGTGCCAGCAGTGTTGGACAGGGGGCTAGGCAGTACTTC.

The J gene is TRBJ1-1, the V gene TRBV28, with TRBD1 as a possible D gene (5 bases). Germline CDR1 and CDR2: MDHEN and SYDVKM. The ends were cut back, 2 bases at V and 0 bases at J, with 10 bases in the middle. This CDR3 spans 15 amino acids. In nucleotides, the CDR3 is TGTGCCAGCAGTTTAAGGGGCCGTATGAACACTGAAGCTTTCTTT. Its translation is CASSLRGRMNTEAFF.

The J gene is TRBJ1-1, the V gene TRBV24-1, with D hard to call. Per the germline V gene, CDR1 is KGHDR and CDR2 is SFDVKD. The CDR3 runs 13 residues. V was trimmed by 4 bases and J by 5 bases, leaving 10 bases between them. CDR3 residues: CATSERLSTEAFF. As DNA, the CDR3 is TGTGCCACCAGTGAACGACTCAGTACTGAAGCTTTCTTT.

This sequence joins TRBV6-4 and TRBJ1-6; D uncertain. Trimming removed 4 bases at V and 8 bases at J, with 15 bases between. Germline CDR1 is MRHNA and CDR2 is SNTAGT. This CDR3 is 15 amino acids long. In DNA form, the CDR3 reads TGTGCCAGCAGTGCCTCGATCGTCGGGGATTCACCCCTCCACTTT. This codes for CASSASIVGDSPLHF.

Turning to this clone: The same CDR3 also results from other DNA sequences found in this sample. The chain recombines TRBV14 with TRBJ2-7, with 11 bases lining up with TRBD1. The CDR3 loop spans 16 amino acids. The trim removed 0 bases at V and 2 bases at J, leaving 3 bases unmatched. From germline, CDR1 is SGHDN and CDR2 FVKESK. CDR3 loop: CASSQDLGQGAYEQYF. DNA of the CDR3: TGTGCCAGCAGCCAAGATTTGGGACAGGGGGCCTACGAGCAGTACTTC.

This clone was counted between two and nine times. V gene TRBV4-3 combines with J gene TRBJ1-2; TRBD1 agrees at 7 bases. The trim removed 3 bases at V and 8 bases at J, leaving 9 bases unmatched. Germline lookup yields CDR1 LGHNA and CDR2 YSLEER. CDR3 length: 14 residues. CDR3 coding DNA: TGCGCCAGCAGCCAGAAAGACAGGGCTATCGGCTACACCTTC. It specifies CASSQKDRAIGYTF.

This clone is a singleton in its sample. The chain has TRBV5-6 and TRBJ1-1; possible D gene TRBD1, 5 bases. CDR3 size: 16 residues. Germline CDR1 SGHDT, CDR2 YYEEEE. Trimming pared 1 base from V and 3 bases from J, leaving 16 bases between. The CDR3 protein is CASSLYVGEADTEAFF. The CDR3 DNA reads as TGTGCCAGCAGCTTGTACGTGGGGGAGGCGGACACTGAAGCTTTCTTT.

The chain links TRBV7-8 to TRBJ2-7, with a possible D match to TRBD1 (5 bases). Germline V gene lookup returns CDR1 SGHVS and CDR2 FQNEAQ. The CDR3 contains 14 residues. Trimming removed 8 bases from V and 3 bases from J, with 17 bases in between. The CDR3 spells CASGPTAGHYEQYF. As DNA, the CDR3 is TGTGCCAGCGGACCGACGGCAGGGCACTACGAGCAGTACTTC.